The 32 T cell receptor beta chains below all came from one sample that was sequenced in a study of T cells in Graves' hyperthyroidism and ophthalmopathy (dated by TCRdb to about 2019). The library was produced with multiplex PCR. Sequencing took place on an Illumina HiSeq 2000. Amplification of TCR beta CDR3 regions was carried out from RNA transcripts. The first round of RT-PCR for the TCR CDR3 was performed with the HTBI primer set and the Qiagen OneStep RT-PCR kit. TCRdb reprocessing: public reads trimmed at Q25 with fastp, clones called with MiXCR, in-frame beta chains kept. Rows with one shared CDR3 protein collapse into an entry with the most common genes and DNA. Recorded for this sample are 550,000 to 850,000 distinct CDR3 sequences; 18% of them occurred a single time. The ten largest clones capture over 15% of the sample. Sequencing used blood. These receptors were obtained from a woman between 50 and 59 years old with Graves' hyperthyroidism that later progressed to Graves' ophthalmopathy.

The chain combines TRBV7-9 with TRBJ2-5, with D maybe TRBD2 (6 bases). Germline V gives CDR1 SEHNR, CDR2 FQNEAQ (reference sequence). V was trimmed by 4 bases and J by 2 bases, leaving 20 bases between them. This CDR3 spans 17 amino acids. The CDR3 DNA reads TGTGCCAGCAGCTCTAACCTGGGACTCCGGGGGCAAGAGACCCAGTACTTC. Translation gives CASSSNLGLRGQETQYF.

This clonotype has only a few counts. The J gene is TRBJ2-6, the V gene TRBV29-1, with D uncertain. This CDR3 is built from 13 residues. Trimming pared 6 bases from V and 4 bases from J, leaving 10 bases between. Looked up from germline, CDR1 is SQVTM and CDR2 is ANQGSEA. The CDR3 protein is CSVVVGGANVLTF. DNA of the CDR3: TGCAGCGTCGTGGTTGGGGGGGCCAACGTCCTGACTTTC. Together with reference TRBV29-1 and TRBJ2-6, the CDR3 gives the full variable domain: SAVISQKPSRDICQRGTSLTIQCQVDSQVTMMFWYRQQPGQSLTLIATANQGSEATYESGFVIDKFPISRPNLTFSTLTVSNMSPEDSSIYLCSVVVGGANVLTFGAGSRLTVL.

This clonotype was seen only a few times. The chain joins TRBV2 to TRBJ1-6, with D perhaps TRBD1 (6 bases). The V end lost 5 bases, the J end lost 7 bases, and 15 bases lay between the germline ends. The CDR3 length is 15 residues. Germline CDR1 and CDR2: SNHLY and FYNNEI. The CDR3: CASSYYRVGNSPLHF. In DNA, the CDR3 is TGTGCCAGCAGTTACTACAGGGTCGGGAATTCACCCCTCCACTTT.

The J gene is TRBJ1-5, the V gene TRBV6-2 or TRBV6-3; D uncertain. Germline V gene sequence: CDR1 MNHEY, CDR2 SVGEGT. The CDR3 consists of 15 residues. V was shortened by 8 bases and J by 6 bases, with 20 bases between the two germline ends. CDR3 DNA sequence: TGTGCCAGCGGCCCGGGAGGGCATGGAAGTCAGCCCCAGCATTTT. Translated, it gives CASGPGGHGSQPQHF.

This chain connects TRBV3-1 to TRBJ2-2, with 7 bases identical to TRBD2. J gave up 5 bases and V 0 bases, and 12 bases lay outside the gene matches. Germline CDR1 reads LGHDT; CDR2 reads YNNKEL (reference sequence). CDR3 length: 18 residues. The CDR3 here is CASSQELGGVFATGELFF. The CDR3 DNA reads as TGTGCCAGCAGCCAAGAATTGGGGGGGGTCTTCGCGACCGGGGAGCTGTTTTTT.

The gene calls are TRBV24-1 and TRBJ2-7; a weak D match, TRBD1 (5 bases). CDR1 KGHDR and CDR2 SFDVKD come from the germline V gene. This CDR3 contains 13 residues. V lost 5 bases to trimming and J lost 3 bases, with 10 bases between them. The CDR3 coding sequence is TGTGCCACCAGTGGGACATCCGGCTACGAGCAGTACTTC. It yields the protein CATSGTSGYEQYF.

The V call is TRBV20-1, the J call TRBJ1-5; D uncertain. The CDR3 is 14 residues long. V was cut by 6 bases and J by 0 bases, with 12 bases left in between. Germline V gives CDR1 DFQATT, CDR2 SNEGSKA (reference sequence). The CDR3 region is CSARPGNSNQPQHF. Written as DNA, the CDR3 is TGCAGTGCCCGCCCCGGTAATAGCAATCAGCCCCAGCATTTT.

The chain links TRBV19 to TRBJ2-7; 7 bases agree with TRBD1. V lost 4 bases and J lost 1; bases outside the gene matches: 4. Germline values: CDR1 LNHDA, CDR2 SQIVND (reference sequence). CDR3 length equals 14 residues. CDR3 nucleotides: TGTGCCAGTAGTACCCGGACAGGATCCTACGAGCAGTACTTC. Amino acid sequence: CASSTRTGSYEQYF.

This clonotype showed up just a few times. The rearrangement uses TRBV9 and TRBJ2-2, with TRBD2 matching over 7 bases. The germline V gene encodes CDR1 SGDLS and CDR2 YYNGEE. This CDR3 comprises 15 residues. V was pared by 4 bases and J by 4 bases, with 7 bases of the junction left unmatched. The CDR3 is CASSSGPGGTGELFF. The CDR3 bases are TGTGCCAGCAGCTCCGGTCCGGGGGGCACCGGGGAGCTGTTTTTT.

This clonotype occurred many times. The chain employs TRBV7-3 and TRBJ1-1; unclear D gene. Germline CDR1 and CDR2: SGHTA and FQGTGA. V was shortened by 2 bases and J by 3 bases, with 16 bases between the two germline ends. CDR3 length: 16 amino acids. In DNA form, the CDR3 reads TGTGCCAGCAGCTTAGGTTCTGCTTTGTTGGACACTGAAGCTTTCTTT. Residues: CASSLGSALLDTEAFF. Variable domain in full (rest from reference TRBV7-3 and TRBJ1-1): GAGVSQTPSNKVTEKGKYVELRCDPISGHTALYWYRQSLGQGPEFLIYFQGTGAADDSGLPNDRFFAVRPEGSVSTLKIQRTERGDSAVYLCASSLGSALLDTEAFFGQGTRLTVV.

The table lists this clonotype with many counts. The CDR3 nucleotides are TGCGCCAGCAGCTCAATAGCGGGGGGCACCTACAATGAGCAGTTCTTC. Translated: CASSSIAGGTYNEQFF. The chain combines TRBV5-1 with TRBJ2-1; 10 positions agree with TRBD2. V lost 3 bases to trimming and J lost 2 bases; unmatched junction nucleotides: 5. CDR1 is SGHRS and CDR2 is YFSETQ in the germline V gene. This CDR3 region has 16 residues. Combining the CDR3 with reference TRBV5-1 and TRBJ2-1 gives the whole variable domain KAGVTQTPRYLIKTRGQQVTLSCSPISGHRSVSWYQQTPGQGLQFLFEYFSETQRNKGNFPGRFSGRQFSNSRSEMNVSTLELGDSALYLCASSSIAGGTYNEQFFGPGTRLTVL.

The chain couples TRBV19 to TRBJ2-1, with TRBD2 identical over 11 bases. The CDR3 contains 14 residues. Looked up from germline, CDR1 is LNHDA and CDR2 is SQIVND (reference sequence). The V gene end was trimmed by 9 bases and the J gene end by 9 bases; junction bases not matched to a gene: 10. The CDR3 bases are TGTGCCAGCAAAACTAGCGGGGGCACAGGTGAGCAGTTCTTC. Translation: CASKTSGGTGEQFF.

This chain uses TRBV29-1 with TRBJ2-2, with a weak D call TRBD2 (6 bases). Deletions cut 0 bases from V and 8 bases from J, with 7 bases between. The length of the CDR3 is 12 residues. Germline assignment: CDR1 SQVTM and CDR2 ANQGSEA. The CDR3 sequence: CSVEEGGGELFF. The CDR3 DNA reads TGCAGCGTTGAAGAGGGGGGTGGGGAGCTGTTTTTT.

This clonotype was seen ten or more times. The rearrangement links TRBV7-9 to TRBJ2-7; D might be TRBD1 (5 bases). The CDR3 runs to 14 residues. Deletions cut 1 base from V and 4 bases from J, with 11 bases between. Germline V lookup: CDR1 SEHNR, CDR2 FQNEAQ (reference sequence). DNA for the CDR3: TGTGCCAGCAGCTTAGGGAACACAGGTTACGAGCAGTACTTC. As protein: CASSLGNTGYEQYF.

The chain carries TRBV9 and TRBJ2-7; D could derive from TRBD1 or TRBD2 (6 bases each). Germline CDR1 is SGDLS and CDR2 is YYNGEE. The CDR3 is 15 amino acids. The V and J ends lost 0 bases and 3 bases respectively, with 13 bases between them. The CDR3 region has the DNA TGTGCCAGCAGCGTAGATCCAGGGGACTTCTACGAGCAGTACTTC. Its protein product is CASSVDPGDFYEQYF.

J is TRBJ1-1 and V is TRBV6-1; D unclear. This CDR3 contains 15 residues. The V gene lost 7 bases and the J gene lost 2 bases, with 17 bases spanning the gap. Germline V gene sequence: CDR1 MNHNS, CDR2 SASEGT. CDR3 DNA sequence: TGTGCCAGCACCCCGAACCTGAATAAAAACACTGAAGCTTTCTTT. It codes for CASTPNLNKNTEAFF.

This clonotype was seen a single time. The chain links TRBV4-2 to TRBJ2-1; the D gene is possibly TRBD1 (6 bases). The CDR3 is made up of 13 amino acids. CDR1 and CDR2 from the germline V gene are LGHNA and YNFKEQ. Deletions cut 3 bases from V and 9 bases from J, with 12 bases between. CDR3 bases: TGTGCCAGCAGCCATCATGGGGGCACTGAGCAGTTCTTC. Protein sequence: CASSHHGGTEQFF.

On this clonotype: A much larger clone is a single base away; this may be a read error. The rearrangement joins TRBV2 to TRBJ2-7; D is uncertain. The J call could be wrong; TRBJ2-1 is a better fit for the DNA end. CDR3 size: 15 residues. Per the germline V gene, CDR1 is SNHLY and CDR2 is FYNNEI. This chain's CDR3 is CASRGTAPLSYEQFF. CDR3 in DNA: TGTGCCAGCAGGGGAACCGCCCCCCTCTCCTACGAGCAGTTCTTC.

The chain links TRBV20-1 to TRBJ1-4; D possibly corresponds to TRBD1 (5 bases). The CDR3 consists of 14 residues. CDR1 is DFQATT, CDR2 SNEGSKA, per germline (reference sequence). V was trimmed by 3 bases and J by 4 bases, leaving 12 bases between them. The CDR3 coding sequence is TGCAGTGCTAGCGGGCAGGGTAGTAATGAAAAACTGTTTTTT. It codes for CSASGQGSNEKLFF.

This clonotype was seen a few times. The chain uses TRBV2 and TRBJ2-5; D ambiguous. Germline CDR1 SNHLY, CDR2 FYNNEI. The CDR3 is 14 residues long. Trimming left V 5 bases short and J 5 bases short, with 15 bases between. The CDR3 reads CASSTRAQWETQYF. The CDR3 DNA follows: TGTGCCAGCAGTACCCGGGCCCAGTGGGAGACCCAGTACTTC.

CDR3 nucleotides: TGCGCCAGCAGTGACAGCGGGGACACAGATACGCAGTATTTT. It specifies CASSDSGDTDTQYF. The chain joins TRBV10-1 to TRBJ2-3; TRBD2 aligns across 7 bases. Germline assignment: CDR1 WNHNN and CDR2 SYGVQD (reference sequence). Trimming removed 3 bases from V and 2 bases from J; junction bases left unmatched: 2. CDR3 size: 14 residues.

This clonotype was observed a handful of times. V usage is TRBV4-1 and J usage is TRBJ2-7, with TRBD2 as a possible D gene (6 bases). This CDR3 region has 15 residues. Trimming pared 1 base from V and 0 bases from J, leaving 10 bases between. Germline V lookup: CDR1 MGHRA, CDR2 YSYEKL. The CDR3 region has the DNA TGCGCCAGCAGCCAAGCGGGACTGAACTCCTACGAGCAGTACTTC. It specifies CASSQAGLNSYEQYF.

The V call is TRBV12-3 or TRBV12-4, the J call TRBJ1-5; D might be TRBD1 (5 bases). This CDR3 region has 14 residues. Trimming stripped 6 bases from V and 9 bases from J, with 18 bases between. The CDR3 nucleotides read TGTGCCAGCAGCCCCGGGGCCTGGCCTGGGCCCCAGCATTTT. Translation: CASSPGAWPGPQHF.

This clonotype was recorded at least ten times. This chain uses TRBV3-1 with TRBJ2-7; D is uncertain. Trimming shortened V by 0 bases and J by 1 base, and 4 bases separated the two germline ends. There are 13 residues in the CDR3. CDR1 and CDR2 from the germline V gene are LGHDT and YNNKEL (reference sequence). CDR3 sequence: CASSQDTSYEQYF. CDR3 nucleotide sequence: TGTGCCAGCAGCCAAGATACTTCCTACGAGCAGTACTTC.

The table lists this clonotype with a few counts. V and J are TRBV18 and TRBJ2-6; tentative D call: TRBD2 (5 bases). V was trimmed by 0 bases and J by 2 bases, leaving 5 bases between them. This CDR3 is 15 amino acids long. Germline V gene lookup returns CDR1 KGHSH and CDR2 LQKENI. CDR3 loop: CASSPPGAGANVLTF. The CDR3 DNA sequence: TGTGCCAGCTCACCACCCGGGGCTGGGGCCAACGTCCTGACTTTC.

This clonotype was recorded at least ten times. The rearrangement links TRBV3-1 to TRBJ2-7; possible D gene TRBD2, 6 bases. The V gene lost 4 bases and the J gene lost 6 bases, with 10 bases spanning the gap. The CDR3 runs 12 residues. Germline CDR1 and CDR2: LGHDT and YNNKEL (reference sequence). The CDR3 region has the DNA TGTGCCAGCAGCCTAATCGGGAGCGAGCAGTACTTC. Protein product: CASSLIGSEQYF.

This clonotype has at least ten counts. The junction does not match germline at one end; this may be a read error. J is TRBJ2-7 and V is TRBV5-1, with D tentatively TRBD2 (5 bases). Per germline, CDR1 SGHRS and CDR2 YFSETQ. The CDR3 is made up of 12 amino acids. CDR3 amino acids: CASSPRGYEQYF. The CDR3 DNA sequence: TGTGCCAGCAGTCCCCGGGGTTACGAGCAGTACTTC.

V gene TRBV15 combines with J gene TRBJ2-7; 10 positions agree with TRBD2. CDR3 length: 15 amino acids. The trim removed 2 bases at V and 5 bases at J, leaving 6 bases unmatched. Germline V gene sequence: CDR1 LNHNV, CDR2 YYDKDF (reference sequence). CDR3 in DNA: TGTGCCACCAGCAGACTAGCGGGGGAAGGGGACGAGCAGTACTTC. This translates into CATSRLAGEGDEQYF.

This clonotype was counted at least ten times. The chain is built from TRBV11-2 and TRBJ1-1, with 8 bases lining up with TRBD1. Trimming at V came to 1 base and at J to 3 bases, leaving 10 bases not matched to a gene. The CDR3 runs 17 residues. Germline V gene sequence: CDR1 SGHAT, CDR2 FQNNGV. The CDR3 reads CASSLASGGRLDTEAFF. The CDR3 region has the DNA TGTGCCAGCAGCTTAGCATCAGGGGGCCGTTTGGACACTGAAGCTTTCTTT.

The rearrangement joins TRBV6-2 or TRBV6-3 to TRBJ1-2; TRBD1 aligns across 7 bases. Germline V gene lookup returns CDR1 MNHEY and CDR2 SVGEGT. V shed 4 bases, J shed 3 bases, and the junction held 5 bases outside the gene matches. This CDR3 has 14 amino acids. CDR3 DNA: TGTGCCAGCAGTTCCCGACAGGGAGACTATGGCTACACCTTC. This translates into CASSSRQGDYGYTF.

This clonotype was observed a handful of times. One junction end disagrees with the germline gene, perhaps due to a read error. CDR3 amino acids: CASSPRGLEKGYTF. For the CDR3, the DNA is TGTGCCAGCAGCCCTCGTGGCCTCGAGAAGGGCTACACCTTC. The V gene is TRBV5-1, the J gene TRBJ1-2; D unresolved. Germline CDR1 and CDR2: SGHRS and YFSETQ. The CDR3 loop spans 14 amino acids.

This clonotype was counted many times. This chain connects TRBV18 to TRBJ1-5; D possibly corresponds to TRBD1 (6 bases). The CDR3 spans 15 residues. Germline V gives CDR1 KGHSH, CDR2 LQKENI. The V and J ends lost 2 bases and 9 bases respectively, with 17 bases between them. The chain's CDR3 is CASSPDKQGIAPQHF. The CDR3 DNA reads TGTGCCAGCTCACCAGATAAACAGGGTATTGCGCCCCAGCATTTT.